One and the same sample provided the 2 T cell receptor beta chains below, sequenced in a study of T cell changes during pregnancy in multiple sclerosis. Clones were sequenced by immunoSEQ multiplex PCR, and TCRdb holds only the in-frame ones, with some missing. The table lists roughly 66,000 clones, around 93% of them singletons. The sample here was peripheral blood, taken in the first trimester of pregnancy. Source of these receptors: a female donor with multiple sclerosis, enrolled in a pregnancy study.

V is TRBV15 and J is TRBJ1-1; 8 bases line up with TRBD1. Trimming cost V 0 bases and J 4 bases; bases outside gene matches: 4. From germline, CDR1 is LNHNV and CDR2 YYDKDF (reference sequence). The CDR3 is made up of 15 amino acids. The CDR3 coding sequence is TGTGCCACCAGCAGAGACAGGGGGCCCGGCACTGAAGCTTTCTTT. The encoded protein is CATSRDRGPGTEAFF.

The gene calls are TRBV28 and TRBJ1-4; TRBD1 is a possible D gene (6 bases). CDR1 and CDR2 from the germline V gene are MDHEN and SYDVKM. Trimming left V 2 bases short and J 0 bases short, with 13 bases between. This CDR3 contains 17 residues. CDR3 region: CASSLLDRLTTNEKLFF. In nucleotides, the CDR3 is TGTGCCAGCAGTTTACTGGACAGACTTACAACTAATGAAAAACTGTTTTTT. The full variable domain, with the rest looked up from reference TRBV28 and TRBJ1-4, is DVKVTQSSRYLVKRTGEKVFLECVQDMDHENMFWYRQDPGLGLRLIYFSYDVKMKEKGDIPEGYSVSREKKERFSLILESASTNQTSMYLCASSLLDRLTTNEKLFFGSGTQLSVL.